The 31 T cell receptor beta chains below come from one sample, sequenced in a study of T cell changes during pregnancy in multiple sclerosis. Generated by immunoSEQ multiplex PCR, the TCRdb table keeps only in-frame clones and is missing some. The sample consists of 79,000 or so clones, approximately 90% of them appearing once. Sequenced here: CD4+ T cells from peripheral blood mononuclear cells, sampled before pregnancy. The source is a female donor with multiple sclerosis, enrolled in a pregnancy study.

The chain joins TRBV10-3 to TRBJ1-6; 11 nucleotides align to TRBD1. The trim removed 5 bases at V and 10 bases at J, leaving 4 bases unmatched. Germline values: CDR1 ENHRY, CDR2 SYGVKD. The CDR3 has 14 residues. The CDR3: CAISTGQGESPLHF. CDR3 DNA: TGTGCCATCAGTACGGGACAGGGGGAATCACCCCTCCACTTT.

This clone was seen a single time. The chain recombines TRBV5-1 with TRBJ2-1, with D maybe TRBD2 (5 bases). This CDR3 region has 16 residues. CDR1 is SGHRS, CDR2 YFSETQ, per germline. Trimming removed 0 bases from V and 4 bases from J, with 14 bases in between. CDR3 nucleotide sequence: TGCGCCAGCAGCTTGGAACCAGCGGTCTCATACAATGAGCAGTTCTTC. It yields the protein CASSLEPAVSYNEQFF.

The chain links TRBV5-4 to TRBJ2-2; TRBD2 agrees at 11 bases. This CDR3 is built from 16 residues. Germline V gives CDR1 SGHNT, CDR2 YYREEE (reference sequence). V was clipped by 4 bases and J by 8 bases; unmatched bases: 10. The CDR3 DNA reads as TGTGCCAGCAGCAAAACTAGCGGGGGTCCCGGGGGGGAGCTGTTTTTT. It yields the protein CASSKTSGGPGGELFF.

The chain uses TRBV5-4 and TRBJ2-5; D unresolved. Germline V CDR1 and CDR2: SGHNT, YYREEE (reference sequence). Trimming took 2 bases from V and 0 from J, leaving 5 bases between them. There are 13 residues in the CDR3. CDR3 loop: CASSFSYQETQYF. The CDR3 DNA follows: TGTGCCAGCAGCTTCTCGTACCAAGAGACCCAGTACTTC.

The chain has TRBV28 and TRBJ1-1; 9 positions match TRBD1. Germline loops: CDR1 MDHEN, CDR2 SYDVKM. The CDR3 is 15 amino acids. Unmatched junction bases numbered 4, after V lost 4 bases and J lost 1 base. As DNA, the CDR3 is TGTGCCAGCAGTTCCGGGACAGGGTGGAACACTGAAGCTTTCTTT. It encodes CASSSGTGWNTEAFF.

The chain is built from TRBV7-3 and TRBJ2-2; 9 positions match TRBD2. With V trimmed by 5 bases and J by 1 base, 2 bases remained unmatched. The CDR3 covers 15 residues. The germline V gene encodes CDR1 SGHTA and CDR2 FQGTGA. DNA for the CDR3: TGTGCCAGCAGCGAGACTAGCGGGAACACCGGGGAGCTGTTTTTT. Protein sequence: CASSETSGNTGELFF. Based on the CDR3 plus reference TRBV7-3 and TRBJ2-2, the full variable domain is GAGVSQTPSNKVTEKGKYVELRCDPISGHTALYWYRQSLGQGPEFLIYFQGTGAADDSGLPNDRFFAVRPEGSVSTLKIQRTERGDSAVYLCASSETSGNTGELFFGEGSRLTVL.

The count of this clone is one. The chain couples TRBV4-2 to TRBJ2-3; 8 bases are shared with TRBD2. The CDR3 spans 17 residues. Per the germline V gene, CDR1 is LGHNA and CDR2 is YNFKEQ. The J segment lost 3 bases and the V segment lost 0 bases, leaving 8 bases of the junction unmatched. CDR3 coding DNA: TGTGCCAGCAGCCAAGACCCCCGGGGGGGCGGGACAGATACGCAGTATTTT. Amino acid sequence: CASSQDPRGGGTDTQYF.

The count of this clone is one. The chain joins TRBV28 to TRBJ2-1; D gene uncertain. The germline gives CDR1 MDHEN, CDR2 SYDVKM. CDR3 length: 11 residues. Trimming shortened V by 5 bases and J by 6 bases, and 5 bases separated the two germline ends. The CDR3 DNA reads as TGTGCCAGCAGTCTCTTCAATGAGCAGTTCTTC. This translates into CASSLFNEQFF.

The chain recombines TRBV9 with TRBJ2-7, with 7 bases aligning to TRBD2. This CDR3 spans 14 amino acids. The junction had 3 bases not matched to a gene; V was cut back by 0 bases and J by 3 bases. In germline, CDR1 is SGDLS, CDR2 YYNGEE. The CDR3 loop reads CASSVGTSVYEQYF. CDR3 bases: TGTGCCAGCAGCGTAGGAACTAGCGTCTACGAGCAGTACTTC.

The V call is TRBV18, the J call TRBJ1-1; perhaps TRBD1 as D (6 bases). Per the germline V gene, CDR1 is KGHSH and CDR2 is LQKENI. Trimming took off 2 bases at V and 5 bases at J, with 12 bases between the two ends. CDR3 length: 14 residues. The CDR3 loop reads CASSPKGGGTEAFF. The CDR3 DNA reads as TGTGCCAGCTCACCAAAGGGGGGGGGAACTGAAGCTTTCTTT.

The chain couples TRBV5-1 to TRBJ1-4; D possibly corresponds to TRBD1 (5 bases). CDR1 is SGHRS, CDR2 YFSETQ, per germline. This CDR3 is 13 amino acids long. Trimming removed 0 bases at V and 8 bases at J, with 8 bases between. The CDR3 is CASSLVAGEKLFF. The CDR3 region has the DNA TGCGCCAGCAGCTTGGTCGCAGGGGAAAAACTGTTTTTT.

V and J are TRBV7-2 and TRBJ1-5; 7 bases map to TRBD1. CDR1 and CDR2 from the germline V gene are SGHTA and FQGNSA. This CDR3 comprises 15 residues. Trimming took 1 base from V and 5 from J; bases not matched to a gene: 5. CDR3 DNA: TGTGCCAGCAGCTTAGGCCTCGACAGGGATCAGCCCCAGCATTTT. Protein product: CASSLGLDRDQPQHF.

The chain carries TRBV5-5 and TRBJ1-5, with a possible D match to TRBD1 (5 bases). The germline CDR1 and CDR2 sequences are SGHKS and YYEKEE (reference sequence). The CDR3 consists of 15 residues. V was trimmed by 2 bases and J by 0 bases, leaving 9 bases between them. The DNA for the CDR3 is TGTGCCAGCAGCTTTTATCAGGGTAGCAATCAGCCCCAGCATTTT. Translating gives CASSFYQGSNQPQHF.

This rearrangement joins TRBV5-1 to TRBJ2-7; TRBD1 matches 10 bases. V lost 4 bases, J lost 5 bases, and 12 bases stayed unmatched. The CDR3 spans 16 residues. Germline CDR1 reads SGHRS; CDR2 reads YFSETQ. CDR3 protein: CASSGGGQGLLDEQYF. The CDR3 DNA reads as TGCGCCAGCAGCGGGGGGGGACAGGGGCTGTTGGACGAGCAGTACTTC. Based on the CDR3 plus reference TRBV5-1 and TRBJ2-7, the full variable domain is KAGVTQTPRYLIKTRGQQVTLSCSPISGHRSVSWYQQTPGQGLQFLFEYFSETQRNKGNFPGRFSGRQFSNSRSEMNVSTLELGDSALYLCASSGGGQGLLDEQYFGPGTRLTVT.

This clone has a single count. The chain combines TRBV10-3 with TRBJ2-5; D possibly corresponds to TRBD2 (6 bases). V was pared by 1 base and J by 4 bases, with 16 bases between. CDR3 length equals 16 residues. Germline-derived CDR1 and CDR2 are ENHRY and SYGVKD. CDR3 nucleotide sequence: TGTGCCATCAGTGAGTTGTCGGGCCCCGGGGGAGAGACCCAGTACTTC. Protein sequence: CAISELSGPGGETQYF.

The chain employs TRBV19 and TRBJ2-7; 8 nucleotides match TRBD1. This CDR3 is 15 amino acids long. Germline assignment: CDR1 LNHDA and CDR2 SQIVND (reference sequence). With 4 bases clipped from V and 6 bases from J, the junction kept 11 bases outside the gene matches. CDR3 amino acids: CASSRTGIGWSEQYF. The CDR3 region has the DNA TGTGCCAGTAGTAGGACAGGGATTGGTTGGAGCGAGCAGTACTTC.

CDR3 amino acids: CAWSPPLTPSSVEQFF. CDR3 in DNA: TGTGCCTGGAGCCCGCCGTTGACACCGTCCTCTGTCGAGCAGTTCTTC. The V gene is TRBV30, the J gene TRBJ2-1; D gene unclear. The ends were cut back, 3 bases at V and 10 bases at J, with 25 bases in the middle. CDR3 length: 16 amino acids. Germline V CDR1 and CDR2: GTSNPN, SVGIG (reference sequence).

This chain links TRBV21-1 with TRBJ1-4. TRBV21-1 is a documented pseudogene. The length of the CDR3 is 12 residues. The CDR3 DNA is TGTGCCAGCAGCCCGAGAAGCGAAAAACTGTTTTTT. It specifies CASSPRSEKLFF.

The rearrangement joins TRBV27 to TRBJ1-2, with D unclear. The CDR3 has 13 amino acids. Germline-derived CDR1 and CDR2 are MNHEY and SMNVEV (reference sequence). The V end was cut by 0 bases, the J end by 7 bases, with 9 bases between. The CDR3, as DNA: TGTGCCAGCAGTTTATCCGCCAGCGGTGGCTACACCTTC. This gives the protein CASSLSASGGYTF.

This clone was seen only a few times. The rearrangement links TRBV10-3 to TRBJ1-1; D perhaps matches TRBD1 (5 bases). Germline V gene sequence: CDR1 ENHRY, CDR2 SYGVKD. With 6 bases removed from V and 5 bases from J, the gap between germline ends came to 13 bases. The CDR3 consists of 13 residues. In DNA form, the CDR3 reads TGTGCCATCAGAGACAGCCCAGGAACTGAAGCTTTCTTT. This translates into CAIRDSPGTEAFF.

The chain couples TRBV4-2 to TRBJ2-3, with 9 bases that match TRBD2. CDR1 is LGHNA and CDR2 is YNFKEQ in the germline V gene. This CDR3 contains 16 residues. After removal of 1 base from V and 3 bases from J, the junction contained 5 bases not matched to a gene. CDR3 residues: CASSQGSGGTTDTQYF. For the CDR3, the DNA is TGTGCCAGCAGCCAAGGGAGCGGGGGGACTACAGATACGCAGTATTTT.

This chain connects TRBV7-9 to TRBJ1-2; 8 bases match TRBD1. The CDR3 is 15 amino acids. V lost 5 bases, J lost 4 bases, and 9 bases stayed unmatched. Germline CDR1 and CDR2: SEHNR and FQNEAQ (reference sequence). CDR3 protein: CASSLGQGGIYGYTF. The DNA for the CDR3 is TGTGCCAGCAGCCTAGGACAGGGCGGAATCTATGGCTACACCTTC. Full variable domain (outside the CDR3, taken from reference TRBV7-9 and TRBJ1-2): DTGVSQNPRHKITKRGQNVTFRCDPISEHNRLYWYRQTLGQGPEFLTYFQNEAQLEKSRLLSDRFSAERPKGSFSTLEIQRTEQGDSAMYLCASSLGQGGIYGYTFGSGTRLTVV.

The chain uses TRBV5-4 and TRBJ1-1; possible D gene TRBD1, 5 bases. V lost 0 bases, J lost 5 bases, and 14 bases lay in between. The CDR3 loop spans 15 amino acids. CDR1 and CDR2 from the germline V gene are SGHNT and YYREEE (reference sequence). The DNA of the CDR3 is TGTGCCAGCAGCTTGGTTAGGGGATCTGGGACTGAAGCTTTCTTT. The encoded protein is CASSLVRGSGTEAFF.

J is TRBJ2-1 and V is TRBV20-1, with D unclear. CDR1 and CDR2 (germline): DFQATT, SNEGSKA (reference sequence). V lost 6 bases, J lost 6 bases, and 9 bases lay in between. CDR3 length: 11 amino acids. The DNA for the CDR3 is TGCAGTGCATTACTAACCAATGAGCAGTTCTTC. Its translation is CSALLTNEQFF.

The table lists this clone with a count of one. The rearrangement joins TRBV6-1 to TRBJ2-1; TRBD2 matches 10 bases. This CDR3 spans 19 amino acids. Germline CDR1 MNHNS, CDR2 SASEGT. V shed 2 bases, J shed 2 bases, and the junction held 12 bases outside the gene matches. This CDR3 is CASSELWGVAGGTYNEQFF. The DNA for the CDR3 is TGTGCCAGCAGTGAATTGTGGGGAGTAGCGGGAGGCACCTACAATGAGCAGTTCTTC.

V usage is TRBV19 and J usage is TRBJ1-5; 10 bases align to TRBD1. Germline values: CDR1 LNHDA, CDR2 SQIVND (reference sequence). The CDR3 consists of 15 residues. Trimming at V came to 6 bases and at J to 7 bases, leaving 9 bases not matched to a gene. The CDR3 sequence: CASRTTGGGGQPQHF. CDR3 coding DNA: TGTGCCAGTAGGACGACAGGGGGCGGTGGGCAGCCCCAGCATTTT.

The V and J genes are TRBV9 and TRBJ2-3; 9 bases are a match to TRBD2. The V gene's germline CDR1 is SGDLS and CDR2 YYNGEE. With V trimmed by 0 bases and J by 5 bases, 4 bases remained unmatched. The CDR3 is 15 residues long. The CDR3 region is CASSVAAGGIDTQYF. The CDR3, as DNA: TGTGCCAGCAGCGTAGCGGCGGGAGGGATAGATACGCAGTATTTT.

V and J are TRBV5-1 and TRBJ2-1, with 7 positions matching TRBD2. Losses at the gene ends were 0 bases for V and 5 bases for J; bases not matched to a gene: 5. CDR1 is SGHRS and CDR2 is YFSETQ in the germline V gene. The CDR3 consists of 15 residues. The CDR3 nucleotides are TGCGCCAGCAGCTTGGAAGCGGGGTCCCACAATGAGCAGTTCTTC. Its protein is CASSLEAGSHNEQFF.

This chain joins TRBV19 and TRBJ2-3; 8 nucleotides line up with TRBD1. Germline CDR1 is LNHDA and CDR2 is SQIVND (reference sequence). The CDR3 loop spans 16 amino acids. The V gene end was trimmed by 3 bases and the J gene end by 1 base; junction bases not matched to a gene: 6. CDR3 coding DNA: TGTGCCAGTAGTATCGACAGGGGCACTGGCACAGATACGCAGTATTTT. This encodes CASSIDRGTGTDTQYF.

The chain employs TRBV19 and TRBJ1-1, with D uncertain. CDR3 size: 14 residues. Trimming pared 3 bases from V and 1 base from J, leaving 9 bases between. The germline V gene encodes CDR1 LNHDA and CDR2 SQIVND (reference sequence). The CDR3 region is CASSIRSSNTEAFF. CDR3 DNA sequence: TGTGCCAGTAGTATTCGCAGTTCGAACACTGAAGCTTTCTTT.

V is TRBV28 and J is TRBJ1-2; 8 bases match TRBD1. The CDR3 consists of 13 residues. Germline V gene lookup returns CDR1 MDHEN and CDR2 SYDVKM. V lost 5 bases to trimming and J lost 8 bases; unmatched junction nucleotides: 7. CDR3 bases: TGTGCCAGCAGTGACTTACAGGGGGGCGGCTACACCTTC. This codes for CASSDLQGGGYTF.